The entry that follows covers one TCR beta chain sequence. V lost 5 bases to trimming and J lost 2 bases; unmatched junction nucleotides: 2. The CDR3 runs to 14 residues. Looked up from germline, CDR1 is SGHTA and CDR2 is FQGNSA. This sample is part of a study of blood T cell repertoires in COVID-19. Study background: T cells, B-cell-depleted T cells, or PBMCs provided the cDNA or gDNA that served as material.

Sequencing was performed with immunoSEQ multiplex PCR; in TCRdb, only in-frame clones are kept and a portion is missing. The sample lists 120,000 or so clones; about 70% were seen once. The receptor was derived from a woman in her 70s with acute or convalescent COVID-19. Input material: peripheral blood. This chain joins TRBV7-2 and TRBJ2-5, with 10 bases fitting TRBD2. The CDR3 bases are TGTGCCAGCAGCATACTAGCGGGGCAAGAGACCCAGTACTTC. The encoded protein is CASSILAGQETQYF. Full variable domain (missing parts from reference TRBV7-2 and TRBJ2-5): GAGVSQSPSNKVTEKGKDVELRCDPISGHTALYWYRQSLGQGLEFLIYFQGNSAPDKSGLPSDRFSAERTGGSVSTLTIQRTQQEDSAVYLCASSILAGQETQYFGPGTRLLVL.